These T cell receptor beta chains were read from a single sample in a study of cytomegalovirus exposure and HLA in healthy donors. Only in-frame clones appear in the TCRdb table, and some are missing; sequencing was by immunoSEQ multiplex PCR. The table lists 150,000 or so clones, roughly 80% of them singletons. Sequencing used PBMCs. The receptors stem from a man aged 35-49 years in good health and CMV-seropositive. Both conserved end residues are part of each CDR3. The D gene is left open where the match is weak. Not every row has a clone size; where given, it reads once, few, many or a size class.

CASRTGMPYEQYF	TGTGCCAGCAGAACAGGGATGCCCTACGAGCAGTACTTC	TRBV6-1	.	.	TRBJ2-7
CASGLVVTSSNTGELFF	TGTGCTAGTGGTTTGGTAGTCACTAGCAGTAACACCGGGGAGCTGTTTTTT	TRBV12-5	.	.	TRBJ2-2
CARGNQETQYF	TGTGCCCGAGGGAACCAAGAGACCCAGTACTTC	TRBV9	.	.	TRBJ2-5
CASSLGLGPGELFF	TGTGCCAGCAGCTTAGGCCTGGGGCCCGGGGAGCTGTTTTTT	TRBV13	.	.	TRBJ2-2
CAITEVYEQYF	TGTGCCATTACAGAAGTCTACGAGCAGTACTTC	TRBV10-3	.	.	TRBJ2-7
CASTTNDRPGTQYF	TGTGCCAGTACCACCAACGACCGACCGGGGACCCAGTACTTC	TRBV19	.	.	TRBJ2-5
CASSLDGQNTGELFF	TGCGCCAGCAGCTTGGATGGGCAGAACACCGGGGAGCTGTTTTTT	TRBV5-1	.	.	TRBJ2-2
CASSLTTTGVAEAFF	TGTGCCAGCAGCTTAACAACAACAGGGGTAGCTGAAGCTTTCTTT	TRBV7-9	TRBD1	.	TRBJ1-1
CASSPGGRNQPQHF	TGTGCCAGTAGTCCCGGCGGGCGCAATCAGCCCCAGCATTTT	TRBV19	.	.	TRBJ1-5
CASSRDRAGNEQFF	TGTGCCAGCAGCCGGGACAGGGCGGGGAATGAGCAGTTCTTC	TRBV27	TRBD1	.	TRBJ2-1
CASSADNRGDEKLFF	TGTGCCAGCAGTGCCGATAACAGGGGCGATGAAAAACTGTTTTTT	TRBV25-1	TRBD1	few	TRBJ1-4